These 10 T cell receptor beta chains came from one sample sequenced in a study of blood T cell repertoires in COVID-19. The table came from immunoSEQ multiplex PCR; TCRdb's copy has only in-frame clones and leaves some out. Of over 130,000 clones in the sample, over 75% were seen once. Sequencing was performed on peripheral blood. The receptors originated from a man in his sixties with active or convalescent COVID-19.

This clone was seen more than once but under ten times. V and J are TRBV19 and TRBJ2-2, with TRBD2 matching over 7 bases. Germline assignment: CDR1 LNHDA and CDR2 SQIVND (reference sequence). CDR3 size: 15 residues. Germline trimming cut 3 bases from V and 7 bases from J; bases unmatched to any gene: 8. The CDR3 region is CASSIGAGVGGELFF. The CDR3 DNA reads as TGTGCCAGTAGTATCGGGGCGGGAGTTGGCGGGGAGCTGTTTTTT.

This chain links TRBV3-1 (or the pseudogene TRBV3-2) with TRBJ1-4, with TRBD1 as a possible D gene (6 bases). CDR1 and CDR2 from the germline V gene are LGHDT and YNNKEL (reference sequence). Trimming took off 5 bases at V and 3 bases at J, with 13 bases between the two ends. The CDR3 has 15 residues. CDR3 sequence (DNA): TGTGCCAGCAGCTGGACAACAGGGTCTAATGAAAAACTGTTTTTT. Residues: CASSWTTGSNEKLFF.

The chain uses TRBV14 and TRBJ1-1, with a tentative D call TRBD1 (6 bases). The V end lost 2 bases, the J end lost 5 bases, and 12 bases lay between the germline ends. Germline-derived CDR1 and CDR2 are SGHDN and FVKESK. The CDR3 has 14 residues. CDR3 in DNA: TGTGCCAGCAGCCAAACCGGGACACCTACTGAAGCTTTCTTT. Translation gives CASSQTGTPTEAFF.

The rearrangement uses TRBV6-6 and TRBJ2-5; weak D call: TRBD1 (5 bases). Germline V gene lookup returns CDR1 MNHNY and CDR2 SVGAGI (reference sequence). CDR3 length equals 14 residues. The V and J ends lost 2 bases and 3 bases respectively, with 10 bases between them. CDR3 in DNA: TGTGCCAGCAGTTACGGGGCCGGAAAAGAGACCCAGTACTTC. Its translation is CASSYGAGKETQYF.

The rearrangement joins TRBV24-1 to TRBJ2-7, with D maybe TRBD1 (6 bases). V was shortened by 3 bases and J by 8 bases, with 13 bases between the two germline ends. CDR3 length: 13 amino acids. Germline lookup yields CDR1 KGHDR and CDR2 SFDVKD. DNA of the CDR3: TGTGCCACCAGTGATAAGGGGCAGGGGAAGCAGTACTTC. Translated, it gives CATSDKGQGKQYF.

The chain employs TRBV6-2 or TRBV6-3 and TRBJ2-1, with a weak D call TRBD2 (6 bases). CDR1 and CDR2 from the germline V gene are MNHEY and SVGEGT. The CDR3 runs to 15 residues. With 6 bases removed from V and 1 base from J, the gap between germline ends came to 13 bases. The CDR3 loop reads CASSLLRGSYNEQFF. In DNA, the CDR3 is TGTGCCAGCAGCCTCTTACGGGGGTCCTACAATGAGCAGTTCTTC.

The chain recombines TRBV9 with TRBJ1-4; D call uncertain. This CDR3 has 12 residues. Germline V gene data show CDR1 as SGDLS and CDR2 as YYNGEE. The germline V and J ends were trimmed by 0 bases and 10 bases, with 7 bases remaining between them. The CDR3 is CASSVDSRKLFF. CDR3 nucleotide sequence: TGTGCCAGCAGCGTAGACTCCCGAAAACTGTTTTTT.

This rearrangement joins TRBV18 to TRBJ1-5, with D unresolved. This CDR3 is built from 15 residues. Trimming took 1 base from V and 2 from J, leaving 9 bases between them. Germline V CDR1 and CDR2: KGHSH, LQKENI. For the CDR3, the DNA is TGTGCCAGCTCACCACGGCAGGAACGCAATCAGCCCCAGCATTTT. Its protein product is CASSPRQERNQPQHF. Complete variable domain (other parts from reference TRBV18 and TRBJ1-5): NAGVMQNPRHLVRRRGQEARLRCSPMKGHSHVYWYRQLPEEGLKFMVYLQKENIIDESGMPKERFSAEFPKEGPSILRIQQVVRGDSAAYFCASSPRQERNQPQHFGDGTRLSIL.

The chain is built from TRBV6-4 and TRBJ2-1, with 8 bases fitting TRBD2. Germline values: CDR1 MRHNA, CDR2 SNTAGT. Trimming took 7 bases from V and 4 from J; bases not matched to a gene: 9. CDR3 size: 15 residues. CDR3 DNA sequence: TGTGCCAGCACCCAGGGGCGGGAGGCATACAATGAGCAGTTCTTC. This sequence encodes CASTQGREAYNEQFF.

This sequence joins TRBV7-2 and TRBJ2-2; TRBD2 might be the D (5 bases). V was clipped by 1 base and J by 7 bases, with 7 bases between them. CDR1 and CDR2 (germline): SGHTA, FQGNSA. This CDR3 contains 13 residues. The CDR3: CASSLGGVGELFF. CDR3 nucleotide sequence: TGTGCCAGCAGCTTAGGGGGAGTCGGGGAGCTGTTTTTT.